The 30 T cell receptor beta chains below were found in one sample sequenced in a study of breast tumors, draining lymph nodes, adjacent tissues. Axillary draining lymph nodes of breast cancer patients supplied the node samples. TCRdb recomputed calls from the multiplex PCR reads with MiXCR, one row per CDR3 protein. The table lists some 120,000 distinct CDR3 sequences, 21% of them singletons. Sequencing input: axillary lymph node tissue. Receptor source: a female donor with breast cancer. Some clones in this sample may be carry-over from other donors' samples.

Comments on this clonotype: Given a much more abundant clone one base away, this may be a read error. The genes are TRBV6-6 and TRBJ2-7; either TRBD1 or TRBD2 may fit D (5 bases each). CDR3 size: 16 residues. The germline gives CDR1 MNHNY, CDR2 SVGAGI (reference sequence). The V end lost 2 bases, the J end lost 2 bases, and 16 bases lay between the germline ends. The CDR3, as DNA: TGTGCCAGCAGTTACGATCCCCTAGTGGGGGCCTACGAGCAGTACTTC. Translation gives CASSYDPLVGAYEQYF.

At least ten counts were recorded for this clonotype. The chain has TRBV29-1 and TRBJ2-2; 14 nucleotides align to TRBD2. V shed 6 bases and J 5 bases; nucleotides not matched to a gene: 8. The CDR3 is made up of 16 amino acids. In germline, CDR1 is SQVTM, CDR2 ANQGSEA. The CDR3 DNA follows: TGCAGCGTAGGGACTAGCGGGGGAGGGGGGACCGGGGAGCTGTTTTTT. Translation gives CSVGTSGGGGTGELFF.

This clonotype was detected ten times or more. The CDR3 spells CASKAERTGTNQPQHF. In DNA form, the CDR3 reads TGTGCCAGTAAGGCGGAGCGGACAGGGACCAATCAGCCCCAGCATTTT. V and J are TRBV19 and TRBJ1-5, with 8 bases aligning to TRBD1. The trim removed 7 bases at V and 3 bases at J, leaving 11 bases unmatched. This CDR3 has 16 amino acids. Germline V gives CDR1 LNHDA, CDR2 SQIVND (reference sequence).

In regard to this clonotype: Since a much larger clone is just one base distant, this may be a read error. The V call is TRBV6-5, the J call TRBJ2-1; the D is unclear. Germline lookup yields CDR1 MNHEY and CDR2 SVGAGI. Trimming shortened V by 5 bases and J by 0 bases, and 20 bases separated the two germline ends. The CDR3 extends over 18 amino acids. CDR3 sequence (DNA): TGTGCCAGCAGTCTGACATCTGGGGTATCCGGCTCCTACAATGAGCAGTTCTTC. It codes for CASSLTSGVSGSYNEQFF.

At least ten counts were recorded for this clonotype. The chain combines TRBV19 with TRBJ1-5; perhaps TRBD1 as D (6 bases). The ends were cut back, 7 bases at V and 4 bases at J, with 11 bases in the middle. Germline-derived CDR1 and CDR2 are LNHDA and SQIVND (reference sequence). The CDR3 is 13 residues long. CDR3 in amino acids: CASTDRKNQPQHF. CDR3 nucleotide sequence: TGTGCCAGTACGGACAGAAAGAATCAGCCCCAGCATTTT.

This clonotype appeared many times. The CDR3 reads CASSFLASNRYGYTF. The CDR3 coding sequence is TGTGCCAGCAGTTTTCTCGCCTCTAACCGCTATGGCTACACCTTC. The chain links TRBV28 to TRBJ1-2; D call uncertain. CDR1 is MDHEN, CDR2 SYDVKM, per germline. The CDR3 is made up of 15 amino acids. Trimming left V 3 bases short and J 4 bases short, with 15 bases between.

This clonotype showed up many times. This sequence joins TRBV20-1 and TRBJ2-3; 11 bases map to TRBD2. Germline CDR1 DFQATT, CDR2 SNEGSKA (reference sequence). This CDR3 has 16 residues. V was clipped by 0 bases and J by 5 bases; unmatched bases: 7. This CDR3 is CSARDWLAGGGDTQYF. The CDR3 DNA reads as TGCAGTGCTAGAGATTGGCTAGCGGGAGGTGGAGATACGCAGTATTTT.

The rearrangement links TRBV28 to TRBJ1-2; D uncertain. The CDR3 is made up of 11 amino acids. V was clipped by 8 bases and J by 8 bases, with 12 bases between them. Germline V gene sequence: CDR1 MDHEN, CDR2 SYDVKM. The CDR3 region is CASYNDRGYTF. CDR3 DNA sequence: TGTGCCAGCTACAATGACCGGGGCTACACCTTC.

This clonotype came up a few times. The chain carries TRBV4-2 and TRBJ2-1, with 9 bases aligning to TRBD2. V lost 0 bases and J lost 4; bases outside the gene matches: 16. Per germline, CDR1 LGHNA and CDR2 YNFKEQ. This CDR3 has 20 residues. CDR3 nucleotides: TGTGCCAGCAGCCAAGATGTGGGGGTGGTAGCGGGAGTGTGGTACAATGAGCAGTTCTTC. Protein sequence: CASSQDVGVVAGVWYNEQFF.

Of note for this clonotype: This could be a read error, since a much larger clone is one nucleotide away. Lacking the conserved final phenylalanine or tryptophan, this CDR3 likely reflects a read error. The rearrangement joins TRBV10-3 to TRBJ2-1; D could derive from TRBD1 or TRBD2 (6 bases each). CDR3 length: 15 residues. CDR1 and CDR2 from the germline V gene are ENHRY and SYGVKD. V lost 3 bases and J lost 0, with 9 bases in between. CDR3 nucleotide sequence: TGTGCCATCAGTGAAGGAGGGGGCTCCTACAATGAGCAGTTCTCC. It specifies CAISEGGGSYNEQFS.

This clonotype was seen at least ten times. CDR3 residues: CASSLAETQYF. CDR3 in DNA: TGCGCCAGCAGCTTGGCGGAGACCCAGTACTTC. The genes are TRBV5-1 and TRBJ2-5; D ambiguous. Deletions cut 0 bases from V and 5 bases from J, with 2 bases between. Germline V gene lookup returns CDR1 SGHRS and CDR2 YFSETQ. The CDR3 has 11 residues.

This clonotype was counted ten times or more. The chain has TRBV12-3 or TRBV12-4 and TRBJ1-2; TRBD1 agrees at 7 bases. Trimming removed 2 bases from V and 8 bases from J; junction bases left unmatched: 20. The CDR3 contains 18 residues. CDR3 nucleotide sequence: TGTGCCAGCAGTTTAATGGCGGGACAGCACCGATCGGTATCGGGCTACACCTTC. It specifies CASSLMAGQHRSVSGYTF.

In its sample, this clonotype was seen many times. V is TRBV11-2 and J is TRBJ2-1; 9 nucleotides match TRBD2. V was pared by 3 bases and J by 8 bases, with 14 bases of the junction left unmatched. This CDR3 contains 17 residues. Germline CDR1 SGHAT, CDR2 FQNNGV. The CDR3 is CASSFLLGLAGDDEQFF. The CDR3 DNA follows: TGTGCCAGCAGCTTTCTTTTGGGACTAGCCGGTGACGATGAGCAGTTCTTC.

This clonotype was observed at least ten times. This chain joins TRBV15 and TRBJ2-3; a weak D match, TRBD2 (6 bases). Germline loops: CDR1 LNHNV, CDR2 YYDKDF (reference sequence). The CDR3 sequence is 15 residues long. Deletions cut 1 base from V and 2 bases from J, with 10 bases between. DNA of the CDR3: TGTGCCACCAGCAGAGGTAGCGGAGTCACAGATACGCAGTATTTT. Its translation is CATSRGSGVTDTQYF.

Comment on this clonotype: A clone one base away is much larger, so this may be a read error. CDR3 sequence: CAIGELGGNEQFF. CDR3 in DNA: TGTGCCATCGGTGAACTCGGAGGCAATGAGCAGTTCTTC. The chain has TRBV27 and TRBJ2-1; the D gene is possibly TRBD2 (5 bases). Germline CDR1 and CDR2: MNHEY and SMNVEV (reference sequence). The germline V and J ends were trimmed by 10 bases and 6 bases, with 16 bases remaining between them. The CDR3 sequence is 13 residues long.

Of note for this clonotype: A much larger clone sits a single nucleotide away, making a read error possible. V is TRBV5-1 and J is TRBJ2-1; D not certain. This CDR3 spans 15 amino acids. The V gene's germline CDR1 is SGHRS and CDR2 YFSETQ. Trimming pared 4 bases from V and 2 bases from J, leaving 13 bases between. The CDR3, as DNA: TGCGCCAGCAGCCCTCGAGGTGCCCCCTACAATGAGCAGTTCTTC. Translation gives CASSPRGAPYNEQFF.

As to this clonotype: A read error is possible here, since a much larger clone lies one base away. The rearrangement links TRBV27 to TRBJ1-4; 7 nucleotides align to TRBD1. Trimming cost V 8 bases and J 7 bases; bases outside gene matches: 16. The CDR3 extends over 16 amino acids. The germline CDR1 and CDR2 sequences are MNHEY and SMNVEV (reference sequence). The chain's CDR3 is CASGLIGTDPGEKLFF. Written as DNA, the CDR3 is TGTGCCAGCGGTCTGATAGGGACAGATCCTGGTGAAAAACTGTTTTTT. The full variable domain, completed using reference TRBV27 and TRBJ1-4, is EAQVTQNPRYLITVTGKKLTVTCSQNMNHEYMSWYRQDPGLGLRQIYYSMNVEVTDKGDVPEGYKVSRKEKRNFPLILESPSPNQTSLYFCASGLIGTDPGEKLFFGSGTQLSVL.

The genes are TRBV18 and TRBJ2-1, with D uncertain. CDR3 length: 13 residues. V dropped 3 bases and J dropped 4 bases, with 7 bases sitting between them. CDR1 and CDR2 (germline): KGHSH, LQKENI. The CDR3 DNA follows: TGTGCCAGCTCACCGGCGAATTACAATGAGCAGTTCTTC. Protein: CASSPANYNEQFF.

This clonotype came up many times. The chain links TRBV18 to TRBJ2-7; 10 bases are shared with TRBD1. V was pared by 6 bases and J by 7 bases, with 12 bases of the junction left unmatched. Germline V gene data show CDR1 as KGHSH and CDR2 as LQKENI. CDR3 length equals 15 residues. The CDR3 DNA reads TGTGCCAGCTCCGCCGGGACAGGGGCTTTTGAGGAGCAGTACTTC. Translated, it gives CASSAGTGAFEEQYF.

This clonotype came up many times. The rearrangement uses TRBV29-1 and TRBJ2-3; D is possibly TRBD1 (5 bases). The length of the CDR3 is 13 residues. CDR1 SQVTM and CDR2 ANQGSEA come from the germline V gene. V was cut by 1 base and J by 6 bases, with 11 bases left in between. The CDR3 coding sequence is TGCAGCGTTGAAGCGGACAACCCGGATACGCAGTATTTT. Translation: CSVEADNPDTQYF.

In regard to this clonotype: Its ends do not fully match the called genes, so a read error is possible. CDR3: CASSLDPQGQETHYF. The CDR3 DNA sequence: TGCGCCAGCAGCTTGGATCCCCAGGGGCAAGAGACCCACTACTTC. The J gene is TRBJ2-5, the V gene TRBV5-1, with D perhaps TRBD1 (6 bases). The CDR3 totals 15 residues. CDR1 and CDR2 (germline): SGHRS, YFSETQ.

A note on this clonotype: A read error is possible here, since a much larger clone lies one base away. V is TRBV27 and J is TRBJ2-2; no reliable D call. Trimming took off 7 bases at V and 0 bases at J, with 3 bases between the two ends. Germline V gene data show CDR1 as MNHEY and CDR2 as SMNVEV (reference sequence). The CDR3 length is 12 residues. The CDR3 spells CASKPNTGELFF. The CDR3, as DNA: TGTGCCAGCAAGCCGAACACCGGGGAGCTGTTTTTT.

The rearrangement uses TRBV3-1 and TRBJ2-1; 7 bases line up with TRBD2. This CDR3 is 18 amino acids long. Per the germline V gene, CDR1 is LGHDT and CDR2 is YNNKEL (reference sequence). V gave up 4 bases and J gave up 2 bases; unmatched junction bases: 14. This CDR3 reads CASSRTKLARGPYNEQFF. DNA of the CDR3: TGTGCCAGCAGCCGTACTAAACTAGCGCGGGGCCCCTACAATGAGCAGTTCTTC.

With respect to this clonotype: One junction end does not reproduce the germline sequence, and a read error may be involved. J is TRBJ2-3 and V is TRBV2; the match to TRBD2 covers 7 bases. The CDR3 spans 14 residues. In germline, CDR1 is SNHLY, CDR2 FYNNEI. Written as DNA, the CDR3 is TGTGCCAGCGGTGATAGCGGGTCCACAGATACGCAGTATTTT. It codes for CASGDSGSTDTQYF.

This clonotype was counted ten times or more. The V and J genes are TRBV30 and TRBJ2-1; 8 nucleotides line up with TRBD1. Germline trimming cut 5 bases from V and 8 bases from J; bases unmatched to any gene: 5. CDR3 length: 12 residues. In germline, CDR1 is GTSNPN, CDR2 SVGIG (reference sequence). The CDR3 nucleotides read TGTGCCTGGCGGACAGGGTTCGATGAGCAGTTCTTC. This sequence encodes CAWRTGFDEQFF.

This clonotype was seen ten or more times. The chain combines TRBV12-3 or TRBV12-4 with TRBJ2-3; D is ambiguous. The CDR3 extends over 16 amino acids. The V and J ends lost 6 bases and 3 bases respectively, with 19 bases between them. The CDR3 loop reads CASRFGPTPKTDTQYF. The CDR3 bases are TGTGCCAGCAGGTTCGGACCTACTCCCAAAACAGATACGCAGTATTTT.

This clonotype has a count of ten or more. The CDR3 DNA reads as TGTGCCAGCAGCGTTTCAGGGGGCCAAGGCAATGAGCAGTTCTTC. Amino acid sequence: CASSVSGGQGNEQFF. The chain is built from TRBV9 and TRBJ2-1; TRBD1 matches at 8 bases. The CDR3 has 15 amino acids. The junction had 7 bases not matched to a gene; V was cut back by 2 bases and J by 6 bases. Germline loops: CDR1 SGDLS, CDR2 YYNGEE.

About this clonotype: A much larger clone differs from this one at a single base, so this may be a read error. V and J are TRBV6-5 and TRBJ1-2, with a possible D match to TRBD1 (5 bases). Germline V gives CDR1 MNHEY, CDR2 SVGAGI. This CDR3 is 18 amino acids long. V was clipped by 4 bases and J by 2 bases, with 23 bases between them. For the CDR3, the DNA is TGTGCCAGCAGTTCCTATTACGGTGGACAAGACCCCAACTATGGCTACACCTTC. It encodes CASSSYYGGQDPNYGYTF.

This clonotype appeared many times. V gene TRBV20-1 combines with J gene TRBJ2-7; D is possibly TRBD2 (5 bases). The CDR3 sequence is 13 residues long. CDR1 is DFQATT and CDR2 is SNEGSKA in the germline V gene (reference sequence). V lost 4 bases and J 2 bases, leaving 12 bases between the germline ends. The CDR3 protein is CSATGTRPYEQYF. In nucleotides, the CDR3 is TGCAGTGCTACCGGAACTAGACCCTACGAGCAGTACTTC.

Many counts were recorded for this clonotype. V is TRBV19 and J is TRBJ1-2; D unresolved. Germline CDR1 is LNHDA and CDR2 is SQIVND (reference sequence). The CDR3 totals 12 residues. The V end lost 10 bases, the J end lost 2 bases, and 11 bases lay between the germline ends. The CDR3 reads CAIQENNYGYTF. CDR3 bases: TGTGCCATTCAGGAGAACAACTATGGCTACACCTTC. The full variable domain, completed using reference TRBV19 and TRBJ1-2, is DGGITQSPKYLFRKEGQNVTLSCEQNLNHDAMYWYRQDPGQGLRLIYYSQIVNDFQKGDIAEGYSVSREKKESFPLTVTSAQKNPTAFYLCAIQENNYGYTFGSGTRLTVV.